Given below is one TCR beta chain in context. This specimen comes from a study of cytomegalovirus exposure and HLA in healthy donors. Germline V lookup: CDR1 PRHDT, CDR2 FYEKMQ (reference sequence). The V gene lost 2 bases and the J gene lost 3 bases, with 16 bases spanning the gap. The CDR3 length is 17 residues. The table came from immunoSEQ multiplex PCR; TCRdb's copy has only in-frame clones and leaves some out. Counted here are about 74,000 clones, 90% to 95% occurring once; the ten biggest clones make up 1.5% to 2%. The TCR sequence derives from a woman between 18 and 30 years old in good health and CMV-seropositive. The rearrangement joins TRBV13 to TRBJ2-2, with a tentative D call TRBD2 (5 bases). Material: PBMCs. This chain's CDR3 is CASSLTSLAEYTGELFF. DNA of the CDR3: TGTGCCAGCAGCTTAACCTCGCTAGCCGAATACACCGGGGAGCTGTTTTTT.